This T cell receptor (beta chain) derives from a study of identical twins. TCRdb fed the 5' RACE reads into MiXCR, producing one record per CDR3 protein. In the table there are under 300,000 distinct CDR3 sequences, approximately 5.9% of which are singletons. All donors were healthy Caucasians. Per the germline V gene, CDR1 is SGHNT and CDR2 is YENEEA. The V and J ends lost 4 bases and 2 bases, in that order; junction bases with no gene match: 4. This CDR3 is 14 amino acids long. These data are also associated with another study on T cells expressing NK-cell markers.

The chain is built from TRBV11-3 and TRBJ2-5; 7 positions agree with TRBD1. The specimen was CD8+ T cells sorted from blood. This clonotype originated in a woman in her late teens or twenties in good health. CDR3 sequence reads: CASSSEQGQETQYF. The CDR3 bases are TGTGCCAGCAGCTCCGAACAGGGGCAAGAGACCCAGTACTTC.